A selection of T cell receptor beta chains follows, all from one sample in a study of T cells in Graves' hyperthyroidism and ophthalmopathy. TCRdb re-called the multiplex PCR reads with MiXCR, one entry per CDR3 protein. Of some 570,000 distinct CDR3 sequences in the sample, 15% to 20% are singletons; the top ten hold approximately 16%. The sequenced sample was blood. The origin of the receptors is a woman under 30 with Graves' ophthalmopathy. Each CDR3 is given with its conserved first and last residue. Each record gives: CDR3 protein, V gene, clone size, CDR3 length. Clone size is given for some rows only: seen once, a few or many times, or a class if the clone is expanded.

CDR3: CASSLAGSTPPFF
V: TRBV5-6
size: few
length: 13

CDR3: CASSQLGPTGPTEAFF
V: TRBV4-3
size: -
length: 16

CDR3: CASVLEGFENTEAFF
V: TRBV12-5
size: many
length: 15

CDR3: CASRPDRGTSTDTQYF
V: TRBV6-1
size: -
length: 16

CDR3: CASSLGLRKVYQPQHF
V: TRBV28
size: -
length: 16

CDR3: CASRYDSTKETQYF
V: TRBV7-9
size: -
length: 14

CDR3: CASRERGGPLEQYF
V: TRBV5-4
size: few
length: 14

CDR3: CASAFSENEKLFF
V: TRBV12-3/TRBV12-4
size: -
length: 13

CDR3: CASSLTGQPNTEAFF
V: TRBV7-6
size: -
length: 15

CDR3: CASSDVAGVLTYEQYF
V: TRBV2
size: many
length: 16